This entry lists 25 T cell receptor beta chains sequenced from one sample in a study of blood T cell repertoires in COVID-19. Data came from immunoSEQ multiplex PCR; TCRdb stores just in-frame clones and leaves some out. Altogether 140,000 to 150,000 clones are present, roughly 80% being singletons, with the ten largest covering under 3%. Sequencing was done on a sample of peripheral blood. The receptors here all came from a woman in her forties with active or convalescent COVID-19.

On this clone itself: The same CDR3 arises from other DNA sequences in this sample as well. The chain carries TRBV18 and TRBJ2-7; TRBD1 agrees at 10 bases. CDR1 and CDR2 (germline): KGHSH, LQKENI. CDR3 length: 13 residues. Unmatched junction bases numbered 2, after V lost 6 bases and J lost 3 bases. As DNA, the CDR3 is TGTGCCAGCTCCCGGACAGGGGGCTACGAGCAGTACTTC. Its translation: CASSRTGGYEQYF.

This clone has just one count. The rearrangement joins TRBV5-5 to TRBJ2-1; a weak D match, TRBD1 (6 bases). CDR3 size: 13 residues. V was trimmed by 3 bases and J by 5 bases, leaving 9 bases between them. CDR1 SGHKS and CDR2 YYEKEE come from the germline V gene (reference sequence). CDR3 coding DNA: TGTGCCAGCAGCTCCGACAGGAACAATGAGCAGTTCTTC. Protein product: CASSSDRNNEQFF.

V gene TRBV27 combines with J gene TRBJ1-1, with D uncertain. The CDR3 loop spans 13 amino acids. Germline V CDR1 and CDR2: MNHEY, SMNVEV (reference sequence). V was cut by 2 bases and J by 5 bases, with 9 bases left in between. CDR3 in amino acids: CASSLGTGTEAFF. In DNA form, the CDR3 reads TGTGCCAGCAGTTTAGGCACGGGTACTGAAGCTTTCTTT.

The chain couples TRBV9 to TRBJ1-6; D unresolved. This CDR3 spans 16 amino acids. V was shortened by 4 bases and J by 3 bases, with 14 bases between the two germline ends. The germline V gene encodes CDR1 SGDLS and CDR2 YYNGEE. CDR3 sequence reads: CASSPTEGGYNSPLHF. CDR3 coding DNA: TGTGCCAGCAGCCCAACGGAAGGCGGCTATAATTCACCCCTCCACTTT.

This clone was seen just once. This chain uses TRBV18 with TRBJ1-2; tentatively, D is TRBD1 (6 bases). The germline V gene has CDR1 KGHSH and CDR2 LQKENI. The CDR3 extends over 15 amino acids. The ends were cut back, 4 bases at V and 0 bases at J, with 12 bases in the middle. The CDR3 region is CASSLRQEANYGYTF. CDR3 DNA sequence: TGTGCCAGCTCACTACGACAGGAAGCTAACTATGGCTACACCTTC.

V usage is TRBV4-1 and J usage is TRBJ2-7; no firm D call. The germline V gene has CDR1 MGHRA and CDR2 YSYEKL. This CDR3 is 15 amino acids long. Trimming shortened V by 4 bases and J by 3 bases, and 16 bases separated the two germline ends. The CDR3 loop is CASSPSGQRGYEQYF. DNA of the CDR3: TGCGCCAGCAGCCCCTCGGGTCAACGTGGCTACGAGCAGTACTTC.

This chain joins TRBV30 and TRBJ2-5; 12 nucleotides match TRBD2. Trimming removed 0 bases from V and 5 bases from J; junction bases left unmatched: 13. The CDR3 runs 18 residues. Looked up from germline, CDR1 is GTSNPN and CDR2 is SVGIG (reference sequence). CDR3 region: CAWSVLRLAGGPTETQYF. The CDR3 nucleotides are TGTGCCTGGAGTGTACTTCGCCTAGCGGGGGGGCCCACGGAGACCCAGTACTTC.

This rearrangement joins TRBV11-2 to TRBJ1-1; possibly TRBD1 for D (6 bases). V was clipped by 5 bases and J by 5 bases, with 21 bases between them. The CDR3 extends over 16 amino acids. Germline lookup yields CDR1 SGHAT and CDR2 FQNNGV. The CDR3 region has the DNA TGTGCCAGCAGCCCGAGGTCGGGGGGCACCGGGACTGAAGCTTTCTTT. Protein: CASSPRSGGTGTEAFF. The variable domain in full, completed from reference TRBV11-2 and TRBJ1-1, reads EAGVAQSPRYKIIEKRQSVAFWCNPISGHATLYWYQQILGQGPKLLIQFQNNGVVDDSQLPKDRFSAERLKGVDSTLKIQPAKLEDSAVYLCASSPRSGGTGTEAFFGQGTRLTVV.

V usage is TRBV24-1 and J usage is TRBJ2-3; the D gene is possibly TRBD2 (5 bases). This CDR3 has 16 amino acids. Germline V gives CDR1 KGHDR, CDR2 SFDVKD. Trimming cost V 7 bases and J 0 bases, with 16 bases left between them. CDR3: CATSPRGRASTDTQYF. Written as DNA, the CDR3 is TGTGCCACCAGCCCCCGAGGGCGGGCGAGCACAGATACGCAGTATTTT.

This chain links TRBV4-3 with TRBJ1-4, with 8 bases that match TRBD1. V shed 8 bases and J 8 bases; nucleotides not matched to a gene: 10. This CDR3 has 14 amino acids. Looked up from germline, CDR1 is LGHNA and CDR2 is YSLEER. CDR3 sequence: CASCPTGAGEKLFF. The DNA for the CDR3 is TGCGCCAGCTGCCCGACAGGGGCAGGGGAAAAACTGTTTTTT.

This chain links TRBV6-5 with TRBJ1-2, with 9 nucleotides matching TRBD1. J gave up 4 bases and V 5 bases, and 5 bases lay outside the gene matches. Per germline, CDR1 MNHEY and CDR2 SVGAGI. The CDR3 length is 14 residues. The CDR3 here is CASSPGQGTYGYTF. Here the CDR3 DNA reads TGTGCCAGCAGTCCCGGACAGGGGACCTATGGCTACACCTTC.

The chain couples TRBV6-5 to TRBJ1-4; 7 nucleotides line up with TRBD1. The germline gives CDR1 MNHEY, CDR2 SVGAGI. Trimming cost V 6 bases and J 8 bases; bases outside gene matches: 12. The CDR3 loop spans 15 amino acids. The CDR3 region has the DNA TGTGCCAGCAGGCGCGACAGGGTCCGGGGGGAAAAACTGTTTTTT. Protein: CASRRDRVRGEKLFF.

This chain joins TRBV5-4 and TRBJ1-6; D is uncertain. The CDR3 is made up of 15 amino acids. Germline CDR1 is SGHNT and CDR2 is YYREEE (reference sequence). Trimming took off 2 bases at V and 4 bases at J, with 10 bases between the two ends. The CDR3 region is CASSFGGEYNSPLHF. Here the CDR3 DNA reads TGTGCCAGCAGCTTCGGCGGGGAATATAATTCACCCCTCCACTTT.

The genes are TRBV10-3 and TRBJ1-5; 8 bases are shared with TRBD1. Germline CDR1 ENHRY, CDR2 SYGVKD. The CDR3 covers 17 residues. V lost 3 bases and J lost 2; bases outside the gene matches: 9. Written as DNA, the CDR3 is TGTGCCATCAGTGACCTTGGGGGACAGGCTGGCAATCAGCCCCAGCATTTT. It encodes CAISDLGGQAGNQPQHF.

The chain uses TRBV6-2 or TRBV6-3 and TRBJ1-5; 8 positions agree with TRBD1. Germline loops: CDR1 MNHEY, CDR2 SVGEGT. V lost 0 bases, J lost 2 bases, and 0 bases stayed unmatched. The CDR3 is 15 residues long. CDR3 nucleotide sequence: TGTGCCAGCAGTTACTCGGGACAGGGCAATCAGCCCCAGCATTTT. The encoded protein is CASSYSGQGNQPQHF.

The V gene is TRBV29-1, the J gene TRBJ1-2; 8 nucleotides match TRBD1. The CDR3 runs to 12 residues. J gave up 12 bases and V 4 bases, and 10 bases lay outside the gene matches. Per the germline V gene, CDR1 is SQVTM and CDR2 is ANQGSEA. The DNA for the CDR3 is TGCAGCGTTGGGAGGACAGGGAATCCGGACACCTTC. Protein sequence: CSVGRTGNPDTF.

The chain is built from TRBV29-1 and TRBJ1-2, with D unresolved. The V and J ends lost 8 bases and 3 bases respectively, with 19 bases between them. Germline V gene data show CDR1 as SQVTM and CDR2 as ANQGSEA. CDR3 length: 14 residues. The CDR3 DNA is TGCAGCCATAACCGGGCCGGGAACTACTATGGCTACACCTTC. It codes for CSHNRAGNYYGYTF.

This chain joins TRBV28 and TRBJ2-7, with 10 bases lining up with TRBD1. Germline V gene lookup returns CDR1 MDHEN and CDR2 SYDVKM. This CDR3 contains 15 residues. V shed 5 bases, J shed 3 bases, and the junction held 7 bases outside the gene matches. This CDR3 reads CASSLWGQGHYEQYF. The CDR3 DNA reads TGTGCCAGCAGTCTCTGGGGACAGGGGCACTACGAGCAGTACTTC.

The chain employs TRBV19 and TRBJ2-1; a weak D match, TRBD2 (5 bases). This CDR3 is built from 16 residues. Germline CDR1 and CDR2: LNHDA and SQIVND (reference sequence). Trimming cost V 0 bases and J 5 bases, with 14 bases left between them. The CDR3 protein is CASSIEPGELNNEQFF. CDR3 nucleotides: TGTGCCAGTAGTATAGAACCCGGGGAGCTAAACAATGAGCAGTTCTTC. The full variable domain, completed using reference TRBV19 and TRBJ2-1, is DGGITQSPKYLFRKEGQNVTLSCEQNLNHDAMYWYRQDPGQGLRLIYYSQIVNDFQKGDIAEGYSVSREKKESFPLTVTSAQKNPTAFYLCASSIEPGELNNEQFFGPGTRLTVL.

This CDR3 reads CASHPSGTEAFF. DNA for the CDR3: TGTGCCAGCCACCCATCGGGCACTGAAGCTTTCTTT. The chain is built from TRBV6-5 and TRBJ1-1; D unclear. The CDR3 is made up of 12 amino acids. The germline gives CDR1 MNHEY, CDR2 SVGAGI. V was shortened by 8 bases and J by 4 bases, with 11 bases between the two germline ends.

V is TRBV16 and J is TRBJ1-2, with D perhaps TRBD1 (6 bases). Trimming took off 0 bases at V and 3 bases at J, with 11 bases between the two ends. CDR1 and CDR2 from the germline V gene are KGHSY and FQNENV. CDR3 length: 15 amino acids. DNA of the CDR3: TGTGCCAGCAGCCAATCGAGGGGGTTAGACTATGGCTACACCTTC. Its protein product is CASSQSRGLDYGYTF.

This clone has a handful of counts. The chain recombines TRBV5-1 with TRBJ1-2; 8 bases fit TRBD1. V was clipped by 4 bases and J by 4 bases; unmatched bases: 9. The CDR3 has 15 amino acids. CDR1 is SGHRS, CDR2 YFSETQ, per germline. CDR3 protein: CASSPWTGSGYGYTF. The CDR3 DNA reads as TGCGCCAGCAGCCCATGGACAGGGTCAGGCTATGGCTACACCTTC.

This chain connects TRBV6-4 to TRBJ2-1; 8 bases align to TRBD2. After removal of 6 bases from V and 6 bases from J, the junction contained 10 bases not matched to a gene. The CDR3 loop spans 15 amino acids. The V gene's germline CDR1 is MRHNA and CDR2 SNTAGT. CDR3 region: CASRVAGRASNEQFF. Here the CDR3 DNA reads TGTGCCAGCAGAGTAGCGGGGAGGGCGAGCAATGAGCAGTTCTTC.

J is TRBJ1-1 and V is TRBV27; 7 bases fit TRBD1. V lost 7 bases, J lost 6 bases, and 14 bases stayed unmatched. Germline CDR1 and CDR2: MNHEY and SMNVEV (reference sequence). The CDR3 consists of 15 residues. In DNA, the CDR3 is TGTGCCAGCAAGAAAGGGGGCGTCGGGGTCGCTGAAGCTTTCTTT. As protein: CASKKGGVGVAEAFF.

The chain joins TRBV6-2 or TRBV6-3 to TRBJ1-5; D remains unclear. The germline V gene has CDR1 MNHEY and CDR2 SVGEGT. CDR3 size: 17 residues. V shed 6 bases and J shed 2 bases, with 20 bases lying between them. CDR3 sequence (DNA): TGTGCCAGCAGCCAGCGTCCGGGAACCCAAGGCAATCAGCCCCAGCATTTT. Protein sequence: CASSQRPGTQGNQPQHF.